One sample yielded the 27 T cell receptor beta chains listed below, sequenced in a study of early T cells in non-severe SARS-CoV-2 infection. TCRdb re-called the 5' RACE reads through MiXCR, storing one row per CDR3 protein. This repertoire shows tens of thousands of distinct CDR3 sequences, roughly 5.7% found once; its top ten account for 4.5% to 7.5%. The specimen sequenced was whole blood. These receptors were obtained from an adult who was a healthcare worker with PCR-confirmed SARS-CoV-2 infection or an uninfected control (not recorded which).

The gene calls are TRBV27 and TRBJ2-1; 7 bases agree with TRBD2. This CDR3 has 13 amino acids. Germline CDR1 reads MNHEY; CDR2 reads SMNVEV (reference sequence). Germline trimming cut 11 bases from V and 8 bases from J; bases unmatched to any gene: 12. The CDR3 region is CASSSGGIDEQFF. Written as DNA, the CDR3 is TGTGCCTCTTCGTCCGGGGGGATTGATGAGCAGTTCTTC.

This clonotype was observed a handful of times. The V call is TRBV20-1, the J call TRBJ2-7, with TRBD2 matching over 10 bases. This CDR3 contains 15 residues. CDR1 is DFQATT and CDR2 is SNEGSKA in the germline V gene (reference sequence). The junction had 6 bases not matched to a gene; V was cut back by 3 bases and J by 1 base. The CDR3 protein is CSASTSGIRSYEQYF. The CDR3 bases are TGCAGTGCTAGCACTAGCGGGATCAGGTCCTACGAGCAGTACTTC.

This clonotype was detected only a few times. The rearrangement joins TRBV12-3 or TRBV12-4 to TRBJ1-2; TRBD1 agrees at 7 bases. J gave up 8 bases and V 6 bases, and 6 bases lay outside the gene matches. The CDR3 runs to 12 residues. This chain's CDR3 is CASRLTGQGYTF. In DNA, the CDR3 is TGTGCCAGCAGACTGACAGGGCAAGGCTACACCTTC.

J is TRBJ2-3 and V is TRBV20-1; D is unresolved. This CDR3 region has 13 residues. The V gene's germline CDR1 is DFQATT and CDR2 SNEGSKA (reference sequence). V dropped 2 bases and J dropped 2 bases, with 8 bases sitting between them. In DNA, the CDR3 is TGCAGTGCTAGATCGTCCCTCACAGATACGCAGTATTTT. It translates to CSARSSLTDTQYF.

J is TRBJ2-1 and V is TRBV5-6; D is perhaps TRBD1 (6 bases). In germline, CDR1 is SGHDT, CDR2 YYEEEE. The germline V and J ends were trimmed by 1 base and 7 bases, with 21 bases remaining between them. The CDR3 has 17 amino acids. Here the CDR3 reads CASSLWVSTGYPNEQFF. CDR3 DNA: TGTGCCAGCAGCTTGTGGGTATCGACAGGCTACCCAAATGAGCAGTTCTTC.

The sample holds many counts of this clonotype. The chain uses TRBV18 and TRBJ2-6; D is undetermined. V was pared by 8 bases and J by 0 bases, with 20 bases between. The CDR3 has 18 amino acids. Per germline, CDR1 KGHSH and CDR2 LQKENI. The CDR3 DNA follows: TGTGCCAGCGCCTATCCCGGACGGATAATCTCTGGGGCCAACGTCCTGACTTTC. It specifies CASAYPGRIISGANVLTF. The whole variable domain, remainder taken from reference TRBV18 and TRBJ2-6, is NAGVMQNPRHLVRRRGQEARLRCSPMKGHSHVYWYRQLPEEGLKFMVYLQKENIIDESGMPKERFSAEFPKEGPSILRIQQVVRGDSAAYFCASAYPGRIISGANVLTFGAGSRLTVL.

A few counts support this clonotype. The genes are TRBV30 and TRBJ2-2; D not resolved. V was shortened by 2 bases and J by 8 bases, with 6 bases between the two germline ends. This CDR3 region has 11 residues. The germline gives CDR1 GTSNPN, CDR2 SVGIG (reference sequence). The CDR3 spells CAWSKWGELFF. In nucleotides, the CDR3 is TGTGCCTGGAGTAAGTGGGGGGAGCTGTTTTTT. Full variable domain (outside the CDR3, taken from reference TRBV30 and TRBJ2-2): SQTIHQWPATLVQPVGSPLSLECTVEGTSNPNLYWYRQAAGRGLQLLFYSVGIGQISSEVPQNLSASRPQDRQFILSSKKLLLSDSGFYLCAWSKWGELFFGEGSRLTVL.

There are a few counts of this clonotype. This sequence joins TRBV28 and TRBJ2-7; D is ambiguous. V was shortened by 5 bases and J by 3 bases, with 8 bases between the two germline ends. Looked up from germline, CDR1 is MDHEN and CDR2 is SYDVKM. The length of the CDR3 is 12 residues. CDR3 DNA: TGTGCCAGCAGTCCCCGTAGCTACGAGCAGTACTTC. This encodes CASSPRSYEQYF.

J is TRBJ2-7 and V is TRBV9, with D unresolved. The CDR3 runs to 12 residues. V lost 3 bases and J lost 7, with 11 bases in between. The germline V gene has CDR1 SGDLS and CDR2 YYNGEE. Here the CDR3 DNA reads TGTGCCAGCAGCGAGACCCATGGGGAGCAGTACTTC. Translation: CASSETHGEQYF.

This clonotype was counted at least ten times. V usage is TRBV20-1 and J usage is TRBJ1-2; D uncertain. CDR1 and CDR2 (germline): DFQATT, SNEGSKA (reference sequence). The CDR3 totals 11 residues. V lost 4 bases and J 6 bases, leaving 9 bases between the germline ends. The CDR3 DNA reads as TGCAGTGCTATACCGCGAGATGGCTACACCTTC. It is translated as CSAIPRDGYTF.

This clonotype was picked up many times. The gene calls are TRBV6-6 and TRBJ1-1; D is uncertain. In germline, CDR1 is MNHNY, CDR2 SVGAGI (reference sequence). V lost 0 bases and J lost 7, with 3 bases in between. The CDR3 spans 11 residues. DNA for the CDR3: TGTGCCAGCAGTTACTCGAGTGAAGCTTTCTTT. This codes for CASSYSSEAFF.

Written as DNA, the CDR3 is TGTGCCAGCAGATTAGGGACAGGCACTGAAGCTTTCTTT. It translates to CASRLGTGTEAFF. The chain joins TRBV28 to TRBJ1-1; 8 bases match TRBD1. CDR1 is MDHEN, CDR2 SYDVKM, per germline. This CDR3 is 13 amino acids long. Unmatched junction bases numbered 4, after V lost 6 bases and J lost 4 bases.

There are many counts of this clonotype. The chain joins TRBV7-3 to TRBJ2-5, with D possibly TRBD1 on 6 matching bases. Per the germline V gene, CDR1 is SGHTA and CDR2 is FQGTGA. The V end lost 5 bases, the J end lost 2 bases, and 12 bases lay between the germline ends. The CDR3 consists of 14 residues. In nucleotides, the CDR3 is TGTGCCAGCAGCCCCACAGGGTTACAAGAGACCCAGTACTTC. It is translated as CASSPTGLQETQYF.

V gene TRBV3-1 combines with J gene TRBJ2-7; 12 nucleotides line up with TRBD2. The length of the CDR3 is 17 residues. Germline V lookup: CDR1 LGHDT, CDR2 YNNKEL (reference sequence). Trimming cost V 2 bases and J 1 base; bases outside gene matches: 6. For the CDR3, the DNA is TGTGCCAGCAGCCAAACCGGACTAGCGGGACTGTCCTACGAGCAGTACTTC. This encodes CASSQTGLAGLSYEQYF.

This clonotype was observed many times. This chain connects TRBV10-3 to TRBJ2-5, with a tentative D call TRBD2 (6 bases). The CDR3 runs 14 residues. The V and J ends lost 5 bases and 4 bases respectively, with 14 bases between them. Germline V gene sequence: CDR1 ENHRY, CDR2 SYGVKD. CDR3 protein: CAISSSRELETQYF. DNA of the CDR3: TGTGCCATCAGTTCTTCCCGGGAGTTAGAGACCCAGTACTTC.

This clonotype was seen ten or more times. The J gene is TRBJ2-3, the V gene TRBV5-1, with 7 bases fitting TRBD2. In germline, CDR1 is SGHRS, CDR2 YFSETQ. V was pared by 5 bases and J by 5 bases, with 11 bases of the junction left unmatched. There are 15 residues in the CDR3. The CDR3 DNA sequence: TGCGCCAGCAGTAACGGGGCGGGAGTAGAAGATACGCAGTATTTT. This codes for CASSNGAGVEDTQYF.

This clonotype has at least ten counts. This chain links TRBV18 with TRBJ2-5; D perhaps matches TRBD1 (5 bases). The CDR3 contains 14 residues. Germline loops: CDR1 KGHSH, CDR2 LQKENI. V was trimmed by 2 bases and J by 2 bases, leaving 9 bases between them. CDR3 region: CASSPSRAQETQYF. The CDR3 DNA is TGTGCCAGCTCACCATCCAGGGCTCAAGAGACCCAGTACTTC.

This clonotype was observed a few times. The gene calls are TRBV28 and TRBJ2-7, with 9 bases that match TRBD1. V was clipped by 4 bases and J by 6 bases; unmatched bases: 13. The CDR3 loop spans 16 amino acids. The germline CDR1 and CDR2 sequences are MDHEN and SYDVKM. Written as DNA, the CDR3 is TGTGCCAGCAGTTACGACGTCCGGGACAGGGACGTCGAGCAGTACTTC. Translated, it gives CASSYDVRDRDVEQYF.

Note on this clonotype: This may come from a read error, since a much larger clone is one base off. V and J are TRBV18 and TRBJ1-3; TRBD1 might be the D (5 bases). The germline V gene encodes CDR1 KGHSH and CDR2 LQKENI. The CDR3 has 13 amino acids. The CDR3 is CASSPRREDTKYF. The CDR3 DNA reads TGTGCCAGCTCACCAAGAAGGGAGGACACCAAATATTTT.

This clonotype has ten or more counts. The gene calls are TRBV29-1 and TRBJ2-2; D gene uncertain. Germline V CDR1 and CDR2: SQVTM, ANQGSEA. The CDR3 is made up of 11 amino acids. V lost 6 bases and J lost 6, with 8 bases in between. DNA for the CDR3: TGCAGCGTCACGGTGGCCGGGGAGCTGTTTTTT. Translation gives CSVTVAGELFF.

The chain combines TRBV7-8 with TRBJ2-1, with 7 bases lining up with TRBD1. This CDR3 comprises 12 residues. The J segment lost 12 bases and the V segment lost 4 bases, leaving 6 bases of the junction unmatched. The germline gives CDR1 SGHVS, CDR2 FQNEAQ. The CDR3 DNA is TGTGCCAGCAGCTCACGCCGGACAGGGCAGTTCTTC. Amino acids: CASSSRRTGQFF.

V and J are TRBV28 and TRBJ1-1, with D possibly TRBD1 on 6 matching bases. Trimming removed 4 bases from V and 2 bases from J, with 17 bases in between. Germline loops: CDR1 MDHEN, CDR2 SYDVKM. The CDR3 loop spans 16 amino acids. The DNA of the CDR3 is TGTGCCAGCAGTTCCAGGTGGGGACAAAGAAACACTGAAGCTTTCTTT. Protein: CASSSRWGQRNTEAFF.

Within the sample, this clonotype is medium-sized (0.01 to 0.1%). The chain couples TRBV9 to TRBJ2-3; 7 nucleotides match TRBD1. This CDR3 region has 15 residues. Losses at the gene ends were 3 bases for V and 6 bases for J; bases not matched to a gene: 10. CDR1 and CDR2 (germline): SGDLS, YYNGEE. The CDR3: CASSAGTASTDTQYF. In nucleotides, the CDR3 is TGTGCCAGCAGCGCCGGGACAGCCTCGACGGATACGCAGTATTTT.

The chain has TRBV19 and TRBJ2-3; 9 bases fit TRBD2. CDR3 length: 17 amino acids. Per germline, CDR1 LNHDA and CDR2 SQIVND (reference sequence). V shed 2 bases, J shed 2 bases, and the junction held 8 bases outside the gene matches. Here the CDR3 reads CASSIFLAGSYTDTQYF. Here the CDR3 DNA reads TGTGCCAGTAGTATATTCCTAGCGGGGTCGTACACAGATACGCAGTATTTT.

This clonotype has just a few counts. This chain links TRBV7-8 with TRBJ2-2; 7 nucleotides line up with TRBD2. J lost 6 bases, V lost 1 base, and 5 bases had no gene match. CDR1 and CDR2 from the germline V gene are SGHVS and FQNEAQ. The CDR3 spans 15 residues. CDR3 protein: CASSLVAGAAGELFF. For the CDR3, the DNA is TGTGCCAGCAGCTTAGTGGCGGGAGCGGCCGGGGAGCTGTTTTTT.

This clonotype was found many times. The rearrangement links TRBV7-8 to TRBJ1-1; 7 positions agree with TRBD1. In germline, CDR1 is SGHVS, CDR2 FQNEAQ. V shed 5 bases and J 5 bases; nucleotides not matched to a gene: 11. This CDR3 contains 15 residues. The CDR3 region has the DNA TGTGCCAGCAGCCCGCAAACACAGGGGAGAACTGAAGCTTTCTTT. It translates to CASSPQTQGRTEAFF.

The table lists this clonotype with many counts. CDR3 loop: CASSLGLADTDTQYF. DNA of the CDR3: TGCGCCAGCAGCTTGGGACTAGCGGACACAGATACGCAGTATTTT. The chain combines TRBV5-1 with TRBJ2-3, with TRBD2 matching 9 bases. The ends lost 0 bases at V and 2 bases at J; junction bases unmatched: 1. The CDR3 loop spans 15 amino acids. CDR1 and CDR2 from the germline V gene are SGHRS and YFSETQ.